This TCR beta chain was sequenced in a study of blood T cell repertoires in COVID-19. Study overall: Material from acute and convalescent COVID-19 was sourced from the United States, Italy and Spain.

The authors' processing: Amplification of reference gene primers was used by the study to estimate nucleated cell counts. Assay used: immunoSEQ multiplex PCR; TCRdb lists only in-frame clones, some missing. V and J calls and clone size come straight from that table; D and trimming were deduced from the DNA. The sample records nearly 110,000 clones, less than 80% being singletons. The CDR3 loop spans 15 amino acids. Trimming pared 1 base from V and 5 bases from J, leaving 15 bases between. The V gene's germline CDR1 is SGHDT and CDR2 YYEEEE. The genes are TRBV5-6 and TRBJ2-5; weak D call: TRBD1 (6 bases). The source is a man older than 75 with COVID-19, enrolled during active disease. Material for sequencing was peripheral blood. CDR3 loop: CASSLILGAGETQYF. The CDR3 DNA reads as TGTGCCAGCAGCTTGATTTTGGGGGCCGGCGAGACCCAGTACTTC.